The rows below give T cell receptor beta chains drawn from one sample of a study of tumor and adjacent non-tumor tissue in lung cancer. TCRdb redid the calling of the multiplex PCR reads with MiXCR, one entry per CDR3 protein. The data show approximately 140,000 distinct CDR3 sequences, with about 71% seen just once and over 15% held by the top ten. The sample taken for sequencing was lung tumor tissue. The receptors shown here come from a man between 60 and 75 years old with small cell lung cancer. The CDR3 runs from the conserved cysteine through the conserved F or W. A D gene is named only where the DNA matches it firmly. Where a row states a size, it is once, few, many or the class of an expanded clone; other rows omit it.

abundance: NA; j_gene: TRBJ2-3; len: 16; v_gene: TRBV15; d_gene: TRBD2; CDR3nt: TGTGCCACCAACAGAGATTCTGGGACTAGCGGGATCCGGCAGTATTTT; CDR3aa: CATNRDSGTSGIRQYF
abundance: NA; j_gene: TRBJ2-1; len: 15; v_gene: TRBV5-5; d_gene: TRBD1; CDR3nt: TGTGCCAGCAGCAGCAGGACAGGGGGAATGAATGAGCAGTTCTTC; CDR3aa: CASSSRTGGMNEQFF
abundance: many; j_gene: TRBJ2-2; len: 15; v_gene: TRBV20-1; d_gene: TRBD1; CDR3nt: TGCAGTGCATACAGGGGGAACGCGAACACCGGGGAGCTGTTTTTT; CDR3aa: CSAYRGNANTGELFF
abundance: NA; j_gene: TRBJ2-1; len: 16; v_gene: TRBV4-1; d_gene: NA; CDR3nt: TGCGCCAGCAGCCAAGAGGGAGGTATTCTTCACAATGAGCAGTCCTTC; CDR3aa: CASSQEGGILHNEQSF
abundance: NA; j_gene: TRBJ2-1; len: 10; v_gene: TRBV29-1; d_gene: NA; CDR3nt: TGCAGCGCGGGTGCTAATGAGCAGTTCTTC; CDR3aa: CSAGANEQFF
abundance: many; j_gene: TRBJ2-3; len: 11; v_gene: TRBV20-1; d_gene: NA; CDR3nt: TGCAGTGCTACAGGGATTGATACGCAGTATTTT; CDR3aa: CSATGIDTQYF
abundance: NA; j_gene: TRBJ2-1; len: 14; v_gene: TRBV11-3; d_gene: NA; CDR3nt: TGTGCCAGCAGCACCCCCGGCCTTGCAAATGAACTGTTCTTC; CDR3aa: CASSTPGLANELFF
abundance: NA; j_gene: TRBJ1-1; len: 15; v_gene: TRBV11-2; d_gene: NA; CDR3nt: TGTGCCAGCAGCCCCCAGACATGGGCTGTCACTGAAGCTTTCTTT; CDR3aa: CASSPQTWAVTEAFF
abundance: NA; j_gene: TRBJ2-7; len: 12; v_gene: TRBV5-1; d_gene: NA; CDR3nt: TGCGCCAGTAGCTTGGGACTCGGGACACTCGCCTTC; CDR3aa: CASSLGLGTLAF
abundance: NA; j_gene: TRBJ2-1; len: 17; v_gene: TRBV11-3; d_gene: TRBD2; CDR3nt: TGTGCCAGCAGCTCGGGACTAACGGGGGGGCCCTACAATGTGCAGTTCTTC; CDR3aa: CASSSGLTGGPYNVQFF
abundance: NA; j_gene: TRBJ2-4; len: 13; v_gene: TRBV7-9; d_gene: NA; CDR3nt: TGTGCCAGCAGCATAGTATCGGAAAACATTCAGTACTTC; CDR3aa: CASSIVSENIQYF
abundance: few; j_gene: TRBJ1-1; len: 13; v_gene: TRBV4-2; d_gene: NA; CDR3nt: TGTGGCAGCAGCCCCATGGGGGCTACTGAAGCTTTCTTT; CDR3aa: CGSSPMGATEAFF
abundance: NA; j_gene: TRBJ2-7; len: 13; v_gene: TRBV11-2; d_gene: NA; CDR3nt: TGTGCCAGCAGCCCCTTACGGGGTTACGAGCAGTACTTC; CDR3aa: CASSPLRGYEQYF
abundance: NA; j_gene: TRBJ2-4; len: 12; v_gene: TRBV11-3; d_gene: NA; CDR3nt: TGTGCCAGCAACTTAGAATCTAACATTCAGTACTTC; CDR3aa: CASNLESNIQYF
abundance: NA; j_gene: TRBJ2-1; len: 12; v_gene: TRBV20-1; d_gene: NA; CDR3nt: TGCAGTCCTAGGGGGAATTACAATGAGCAGCTCTTC; CDR3aa: CSPRGNYNEQLF
abundance: many; j_gene: TRBJ1-4; len: 15; v_gene: TRBV11-2; d_gene: TRBD1; CDR3nt: TGTGCCAGCAGCTCAGGGACAGGGAGAAATGAAAAACTGTTTTTT; CDR3aa: CASSSGTGRNEKLFF
abundance: NA; j_gene: TRBJ2-1; len: 16; v_gene: TRBV4-1; d_gene: NA; CDR3nt: TGCACCAGCAGCCAAGATCGACTAGTGGCCCACAATGAGCAGTTCTTC; CDR3aa: CTSSQDRLVAHNEQFF
abundance: medium-sized; j_gene: TRBJ2-7; len: 14; v_gene: TRBV20-1; d_gene: TRBD1; CDR3nt: TGCAGTGCTACAGGACAGGGGGGCTCCTACGAGCAGTACTTC; CDR3aa: CSATGQGGSYEQYF
abundance: NA; j_gene: TRBJ1-6; len: 13; v_gene: TRBV5-6; d_gene: NA; CDR3nt: TGTGCCACCAGCTTGTATGGGGATTCACCCCTTCACTTT; CDR3aa: CATSLYGDSPLHF
abundance: NA; j_gene: TRBJ2-1; len: 16; v_gene: TRBV28; d_gene: TRBD2; CDR3nt: TGTGCCAGCAGCTTAGACGGAGGGGAGGGGTACATTGAGCAGTTCTTC; CDR3aa: CASSLDGGEGYIEQFF
abundance: NA; j_gene: TRBJ2-5; len: 16; v_gene: TRBV11-2; d_gene: NA; CDR3nt: TGTGCCAGCAGCCCCACTCCTAGCGTGCCATTGGAGACCCACTACTTC; CDR3aa: CASSPTPSVPLETHYF
abundance: NA; j_gene: TRBJ1-2; len: 13; v_gene: TRBV11-3; d_gene: TRBD1; CDR3nt: TGCGCCAGCAGCTTTACAGGGGACGCTGGCTACACCTTC; CDR3aa: CASSFTGDAGYTF
abundance: many; j_gene: TRBJ2-1; len: 16; v_gene: TRBV29-1; d_gene: NA; CDR3nt: TGCAGCGTTGACGGGGGGCGGGGCGGGACGGGATATGAGCAGTTCTTC; CDR3aa: CSVDGGRGGTGYEQFF
abundance: few; j_gene: TRBJ2-3; len: 14; v_gene: TRBV5-1; d_gene: TRBD1; CDR3nt: TGCGCCAGCAGGGAAGGGGGCGCGACAGATACGCAGTATTTT; CDR3aa: CASREGGATDTQYF
abundance: NA; j_gene: TRBJ2-7; len: 11; v_gene: TRBV11-2; d_gene: NA; CDR3nt: TGTGCCAGCATGTCCCAATACGAGCACTACTTC; CDR3aa: CASMSQYEHYF
abundance: NA; j_gene: TRBJ2-1; len: 15; v_gene: TRBV20-1; d_gene: TRBD2; CDR3nt: TGCAGTGCTGGAGATGAGTCTAGCGGGACCCATGAGCAGTTCTTC; CDR3aa: CSAGDESSGTHEQFF
abundance: NA; j_gene: TRBJ1-4; len: 15; v_gene: TRBV20-1; d_gene: TRBD1; CDR3nt: TGCAGTGCTAGAGATGTCGACAGGGGCGGTGAAAAACTGTTTTTT; CDR3aa: CSARDVDRGGEKLFF
abundance: once; j_gene: TRBJ2-3; len: 15; v_gene: TRBV6-6; d_gene: NA; CDR3nt: TGTGCCAGCAGGGGGAGGTCAGGGGCGCCAGATACGCAGTATTTT; CDR3aa: CASRGRSGAPDTQYF
abundance: NA; j_gene: TRBJ2-3; len: 17; v_gene: TRBV6-1; d_gene: NA; CDR3nt: TGTGCCAGCAGTGAAGCGCAAAGGCTAGCTAGCACAGATACGCAGTATTTT; CDR3aa: CASSEAQRLASTDTQYF
abundance: many; j_gene: TRBJ2-1; len: 19; v_gene: TRBV20-1; d_gene: NA; CDR3nt: TGCAGTGCCAGAGCTCGTGGTGGTCTGGGTCAGGGCTCCTACAATGAGCAGTTCTTC; CDR3aa: CSARARGGLGQGSYNEQFF
abundance: NA; j_gene: TRBJ2-3; len: 18; v_gene: TRBV28; d_gene: TRBD2; CDR3nt: TGTGCCAGCAGTCAGGGGACTAGCGGGAGTGGGGTCACAGATACGCAGTATTTT; CDR3aa: CASSQGTSGSGVTDTQYF
abundance: few; j_gene: TRBJ2-1; len: 14; v_gene: TRBV12-3/TRBV12-4; d_gene: NA; CDR3nt: TGTGCCAGCAGTTTCGGGCCGGCCTACAATGAGCAGTTCTTC; CDR3aa: CASSFGPAYNEQFF
abundance: NA; j_gene: TRBJ1-1; len: 14; v_gene: TRBV6-1; d_gene: NA; CDR3nt: TGTGCCAGCAGTGACCTTTTACTTGCAGGGGAAGCTTTCTTT; CDR3aa: CASSDLLLAGEAFF
abundance: NA; j_gene: TRBJ2-4; len: 16; v_gene: TRBV12-3/TRBV12-4; d_gene: TRBD2; CDR3nt: TGTGCCAGCAGGTCCCTAGCGGGGGAAGTCAAAAACATTCAGTATTTC; CDR3aa: CASRSLAGEVKNIQYF
abundance: NA; j_gene: TRBJ2-3; len: 13; v_gene: TRBV10-3; d_gene: NA; CDR3nt: TGTGCCATTCGGGCCGATAGCACAGATACGCAGTATTTT; CDR3aa: CAIRADSTDTQYF
abundance: NA; j_gene: TRBJ1-1; len: 12; v_gene: TRBV11-1; d_gene: NA; CDR3nt: TGTGGCAGCAGCTTAGCTTATGCTGAAGCTTTCTTT; CDR3aa: CGSSLAYAEAFF
abundance: NA; j_gene: TRBJ2-5; len: 14; v_gene: TRBV11-2; d_gene: NA; CDR3nt: TGTGCCAGCAGCTTAGCGCGGGGTAGAGAGACCCATTATTTC; CDR3aa: CASSLARGRETHYF
abundance: NA; j_gene: TRBJ2-1; len: 13; v_gene: TRBV11-2; d_gene: NA; CDR3nt: TGTGCCAGTAGCACAGGACGGTGGGTTGAGCAGTTCTTC; CDR3aa: CASSTGRWVEQFF
abundance: NA; j_gene: TRBJ2-7; len: 16; v_gene: TRBV6-5; d_gene: TRBD2; CDR3nt: TGTGCCAGCAGTTACGGGGCTAGCGGACTAGCTAAGGAGCAGTACTTC; CDR3aa: CASSYGASGLAKEQYF
abundance: many; j_gene: TRBJ1-1; len: 13; v_gene: TRBV12-3/TRBV12-4; d_gene: TRBD1; CDR3nt: TGTGCCAGCAGTTTTCCAGGGGGCACTGAAGCTTTCTTT; CDR3aa: CASSFPGGTEAFF
abundance: NA; j_gene: TRBJ2-1; len: 11; v_gene: TRBV2; d_gene: NA; CDR3nt: TGTGTCAGCGGCTACATGGCTGAGCAGTTCTTC; CDR3aa: CVSGYMAEQFF
abundance: many; j_gene: TRBJ2-5; len: 16; v_gene: TRBV10-1; d_gene: TRBD2; CDR3nt: TGCGCCAGCAGCCCGGGACTAGCAAGGAGTCGAGAGACCCAGTACTTC; CDR3aa: CASSPGLARSRETQYF
abundance: once; j_gene: TRBJ2-1; len: 15; v_gene: TRBV6-5; d_gene: NA; CDR3nt: TGTGCCAGTAGCCTATTGGACAGTGACGTCCATGAGCAGTTCTTC; CDR3aa: CASSLLDSDVHEQFF
abundance: NA; j_gene: TRBJ2-6; len: 16; v_gene: TRBV6-1; d_gene: NA; CDR3nt: TGTGCCAGCAATGAGGATACGAGTTCTGGGGTCAACGTCCCGACTTTC; CDR3aa: CASNEDTSSGVNVPTF
abundance: NA; j_gene: TRBJ2-1; len: 15; v_gene: TRBV11-1; d_gene: NA; CDR3nt: TGTGCCAACTGCCACCAAGTTCATTCCTACAATGAGCAGTTCTTC; CDR3aa: CANCHQVHSYNEQFF
abundance: NA; j_gene: TRBJ1-6; len: 14; v_gene: TRBV20-1; d_gene: NA; CDR3nt: TGCATTGCTATTGATAGCACCTATAATTCACCCCTCCACTTT; CDR3aa: CIAIDSTYNSPLHF
abundance: NA; j_gene: TRBJ1-6; len: 16; v_gene: TRBV6-5; d_gene: NA; CDR3nt: TGTGCCAGCAGTACGTCCAGGGTCGCCTATAATTCACCCCTCCACTTT; CDR3aa: CASSTSRVAYNSPLHF
abundance: many; j_gene: TRBJ2-7; len: 12; v_gene: TRBV20-1; d_gene: NA; CDR3nt: TGCAGTGCTATTAAGGGGGTCTACGAGCAGTACTTC; CDR3aa: CSAIKGVYEQYF
abundance: NA; j_gene: TRBJ2-7; len: 14; v_gene: TRBV6-6; d_gene: TRBD1; CDR3nt: TGTGTCAGCAGTCGCCGGGACAGGACCTACGAGCAGTACTTC; CDR3aa: CVSSRRDRTYEQYF
abundance: few; j_gene: TRBJ1-1; len: 14; v_gene: TRBV6-5; d_gene: NA; CDR3nt: TGTGCCAGCAGCCTGACAGATGAGAACACTGAAGCTTTCTTT; CDR3aa: CASSLTDENTEAFF
abundance: NA; j_gene: TRBJ2-5; len: 14; v_gene: TRBV5-1; d_gene: TRBD1; CDR3nt: TGCGCCAGCAGCGGAGGGACAGGGTTCGAGACCCAGTACTTC; CDR3aa: CASSGGTGFETQYF